A single TCR beta chain is shown here with its context. Using immunoSEQ multiplex PCR, the repertoire was profiled, and TCRdb retains in-frame clones only, with some absent. The sample lists 20,000 to 25,000 clones, 88% occurring once. This specimen comes from a study of OX40 agonist ivuxolimab in advanced cancers. CDR3 length: 16 amino acids. With 7 bases removed from V and 2 bases from J, the gap between germline ends came to 19 bases. The germline V gene has CDR1 SGHRS and CDR2 YFSETQ. This TCR came from an adult with an advanced solid tumor such as melanoma, head and neck, liver or kidney cancer. The chain uses TRBV5-1 and TRBJ2-1; D may correspond to TRBD1 or TRBD2 (5 bases each). Material: CD4+ or CD8+ T cells sorted from blood, obtained in a trial of the OX40 agonist ivuxolimab. DNA for the CDR3: TGCGCCAGCGGACTCCAGGGTCTCTTAGCCTACAATGAGCAGTTCTTC. As protein: CASGLQGLLAYNEQFF.